The present T cell receptor (beta chain) was sequenced within a study of cytomegalovirus exposure and HLA in healthy donors. Germline V lookup: CDR1 LNHDA, CDR2 SQIVND (reference sequence). The V end was cut by 7 bases, the J end by 1 base, with 11 bases between. The CDR3 has 14 amino acids. With 60 Vbeta and 13 Jbeta primers, the PCR was carried out. Clones were sequenced by immunoSEQ multiplex PCR, and TCRdb holds only the in-frame ones, with some missing. The data show roughly 190,000 clones, with about three quarters seen just once and approximately 3.4% held by the top ten. This chain links TRBV19 with TRBJ1-5; TRBD1 is a possible D gene (6 bases). Sequencing input: PBMCs. This clonotype originated in a female donor in good health and CMV-seronegative. CDR3 nucleotide sequence: TGTGCCAGTATAGACAGGCCCAGCAATCAGCCCCAGCATTTT. This sequence encodes CASIDRPSNQPQHF.